This T cell receptor beta chain originates from a study of blood T cell repertoires in COVID-19 (dated by TCRdb to the early 2020s). General notes on the study: The collaborator samples originated in the United States, Italy and Spain and spanned the acute and convalescent phases of COVID-19. The material from the prospective study consisted of cDNA or gDNA derived from T cells, B-cell-depleted T cells, or PBMCs. Samples came from the ongoing ImmuneRACE study (first 160 participants) plus 1,254 subjects from 6 global collaborators. A de-identified subject ID, COVID-19 status, age in years and sex were almost always included in the sample metadata. The repertoires were released in a freely available public database intended as a resource for research on the immune response to SARS-CoV-2. Where HLA class I and class II types were available, the types were taken from metadata supplied by the sample provider, not from assay-based typing. Deeply sampled blood TCRbeta repertoires from subjects exposed to, actively infected with, or recovered from COVID-19 were included in the dataset.

Points on this clone: Its antigen specificity is not known. Base qualities are not recorded, but no much larger clone differs from it by a single base.

TCRbeta CDR3 regions were amplified from genomic DNA by means of the immunoSEQ Assay, a bias-controlled multiplex PCR. Regarding the original processing steps: The number of nucleated cells in each sample was estimated by amplification of reference gene primers within the assay. Sequence reads were collapsed and filtered to measure the absolute abundance of every unique TCRbeta CDR3 rearrangement. For each sample, productive Simpson clonality was calculated by taking the square root of Simpson's diversity index across productive rearrangements. TCRdb provides this immuneACCESS table in a form limited to in-frame rearrangements. Some clones are lacking; in checked studies, under half of them reflect an unresolved V gene, and why the rest are absent is not known. That table furnishes V, J and clone size, whereas the DNA furnished D and trimming. This sample lists 250,000 to 400,000 clones; 85% were detected once. The ten biggest clones cover around 1.9% of the sample.

Enrolling through a virtual design, the prospective study's participants ranged in age from roughly 18 to 95 years and lived across approximately 25 United States geographic areas. To assign participants to cohorts, the prospective study relied on clinical history that participants themselves reported in a screening survey and a study questionnaire. Exposed participants had been in contact, within 2 weeks of entering the study, with a person who had a PCR-confirmed or clinician-diagnosed case of COVID-19. In the prospective study, mobile phlebotomists collected whole blood, serum and a nasopharyngeal or oropharyngeal swab from each participant. Additional blood draws and questionnaires over an approximately two-month period could optionally be provided by prospective study participants. Before DNA extraction, prospective study blood samples were shipped either frozen or at room temperature. What the research found in general, with its limitations: The quantity of clinical and demographic metadata differed by source and by participant and was supplied without curation.

The clonotype originates from a woman in her 30s who had been exposed to COVID-19. Sequenced sample: PBMCs or T cells enriched from blood (not recorded which).

CDR3 protein: CASSLDGSGGREQFF. The DNA sequence is given as TGTGCCAGCAGCCTCGATGGTAGCGGGGGCCGAGAGCAGTTCTTC. The chain is made from TRBV7-2 and TRBJ2-1; TRBD2 agrees with 9 junctional bases. Trimmed from V: 5 bases; trimmed from J: 10 bases; junction bases lacking a gene match: 12. The CDR3 sequence holds 15 residues, the cysteine and phenylalanine included. Only the CDR3 DNA is retained, 45 bases long and in frame from the first base. Looking up the germline V gene yields CDR1 SGHTA and CDR2 FQGNSA. With the portions outside the CDR3 filled from the reference TRBV7-2 and TRBJ2-1 genes, the complete variable region becomes GAGVSQSPSNKVTEKGKDVELRCDPISGHTALYWYRQSLGQGLEFLIYFQGNSAPDKSGLPSDRFSAERTGGSVSTLTIQRTQQEDSAVYLCASSLDGSGGREQFFGPGTRLTVL.